This TCR beta chain appears in the sequencing data of a study of blood T cell repertoires in COVID-19. Overall study: COVID-19 samples, acute and convalescent, were from the United States, Italy and Spain. In each case, the material was cDNA or gDNA derived from T cells, B-cell-depleted T cells, or PBMCs.

Under the authors' procedure: Amplification of reference gene primers was used by the study to estimate nucleated cell counts. Some clones are missing from TCRdb's copy, which holds only in-frame ones; the method was immunoSEQ multiplex PCR. The V and J calls and the clone size are those of that table, but D and trimming were determined from the DNA. The sample lists 110,000 to 150,000 clones, approximately 78% occurring once. The CDR3 length is 17 residues. Germline trimming cut 6 bases from V and 3 bases from J; bases unmatched to any gene: 10. CDR1 and CDR2 (germline): MDHEN, SYDVKM. The receptor's source is an elderly woman with acute or convalescent COVID-19. This chain uses TRBV28 with TRBJ1-6; 8 nucleotides match TRBD1. Sequenced input: peripheral blood. CDR3 protein: CASSVIQGDYYNSPLHF. The CDR3 DNA follows: TGTGCCAGCAGCGTAATACAGGGGGATTACTATAATTCACCCCTCCACTTT. The complete variable domain, with remaining parts taken from reference TRBV28 and TRBJ1-6, reads DVKVTQSSRYLVKRTGEKVFLECVQDMDHENMFWYRQDPGLGLRLIYFSYDVKMKEKGDIPEGYSVSREKKERFSLILESASTNQTSMYLCASSVIQGDYYNSPLHFGNGTRLTVT.